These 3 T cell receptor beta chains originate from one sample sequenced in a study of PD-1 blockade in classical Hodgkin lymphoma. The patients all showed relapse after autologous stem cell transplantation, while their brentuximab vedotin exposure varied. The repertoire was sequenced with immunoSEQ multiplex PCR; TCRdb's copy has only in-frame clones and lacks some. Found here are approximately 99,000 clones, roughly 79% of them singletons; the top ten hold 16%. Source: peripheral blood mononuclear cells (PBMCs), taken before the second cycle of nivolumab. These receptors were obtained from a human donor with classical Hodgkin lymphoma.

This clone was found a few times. Here the CDR3 DNA reads TGCGCCAGCAGCCAAGATTGGGGGAACACTGAAGCTTTCTTT. Amino acids: CASSQDWGNTEAFF. The V and J genes are TRBV4-1 and TRBJ1-1; D uncertain. Between the trimmed V and J ends, which lost 0 bases and 1 base, there was a span of 6 bases. The CDR3 is 14 residues long. Germline V gives CDR1 MGHRA, CDR2 YSYEKL.

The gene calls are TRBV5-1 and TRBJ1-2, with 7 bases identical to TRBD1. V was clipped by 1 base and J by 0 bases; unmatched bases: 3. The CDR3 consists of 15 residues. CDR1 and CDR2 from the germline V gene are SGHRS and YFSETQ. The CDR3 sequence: CASSLIGTANYGYTF. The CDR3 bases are TGCGCCAGCAGCTTGATTGGGACAGCTAACTATGGCTACACCTTC.

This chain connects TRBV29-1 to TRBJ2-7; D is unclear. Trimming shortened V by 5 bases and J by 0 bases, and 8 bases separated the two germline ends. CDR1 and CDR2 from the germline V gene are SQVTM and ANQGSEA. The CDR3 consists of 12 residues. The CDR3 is CSVKAPSYEQYF. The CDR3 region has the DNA TGCAGCGTTAAGGCTCCCTCCTACGAGCAGTACTTC.